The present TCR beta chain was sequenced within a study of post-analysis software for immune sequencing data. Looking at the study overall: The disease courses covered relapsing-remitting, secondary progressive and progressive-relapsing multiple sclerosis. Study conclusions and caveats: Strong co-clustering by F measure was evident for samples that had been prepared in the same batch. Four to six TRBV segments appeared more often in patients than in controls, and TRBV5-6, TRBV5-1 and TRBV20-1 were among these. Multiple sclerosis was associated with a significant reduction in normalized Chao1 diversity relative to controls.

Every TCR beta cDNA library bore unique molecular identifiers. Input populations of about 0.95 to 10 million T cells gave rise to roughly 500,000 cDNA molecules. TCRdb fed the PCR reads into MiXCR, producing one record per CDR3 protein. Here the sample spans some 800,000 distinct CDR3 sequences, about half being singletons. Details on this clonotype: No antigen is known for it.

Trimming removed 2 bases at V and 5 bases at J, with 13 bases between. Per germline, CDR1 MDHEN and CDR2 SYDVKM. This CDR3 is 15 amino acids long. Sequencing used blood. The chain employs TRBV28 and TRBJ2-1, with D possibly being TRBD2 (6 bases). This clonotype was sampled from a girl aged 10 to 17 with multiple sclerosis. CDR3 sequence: CASSLGTPGNNEQFF. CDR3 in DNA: TGTGCCAGCAGTTTAGGGACTCCAGGGAACAATGAGCAGTTCTTC.